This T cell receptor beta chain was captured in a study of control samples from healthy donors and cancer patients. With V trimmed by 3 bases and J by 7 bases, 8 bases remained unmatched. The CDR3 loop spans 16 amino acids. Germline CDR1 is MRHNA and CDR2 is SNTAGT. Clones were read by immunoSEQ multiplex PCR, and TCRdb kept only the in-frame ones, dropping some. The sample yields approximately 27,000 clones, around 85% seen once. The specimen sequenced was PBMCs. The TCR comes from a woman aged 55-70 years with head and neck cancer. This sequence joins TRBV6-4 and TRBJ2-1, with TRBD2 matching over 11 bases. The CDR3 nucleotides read TGTGCCAGCAGTGATAGCGGGGGGGCCTCCGTTAATGAGCAGTTCTTC. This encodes CASSDSGGASVNEQFF.